A single sample gave rise to the 18 T cell receptor beta chains below, sequenced in a study of T cell changes during pregnancy in multiple sclerosis. The assay was immunoSEQ multiplex PCR, and TCRdb's table has in-frame clones only and misses some. The table has approximately 60,000 clones, approximately 89% seen once. Specimen: peripheral blood, collected after pregnancy. These receptor sequences come from a female donor in good health, enrolled as a control in a pregnancy study.

The chain couples TRBV6-6 to TRBJ2-1; 10 nucleotides align to TRBD1. This CDR3 contains 14 residues. With V trimmed by 5 bases and J by 4 bases, 2 bases remained unmatched. Germline CDR1 and CDR2: MNHNY and SVGAGI (reference sequence). This CDR3 is CASSRDRGYNEQFF. The CDR3 coding sequence is TGTGCCAGCAGTCGGGACAGGGGTTACAATGAGCAGTTCTTC.

This clone was observed once. The chain links TRBV5-1 to TRBJ2-2, with D possibly TRBD2 on 5 matching bases. Germline CDR1 SGHRS, CDR2 YFSETQ. With 0 bases removed from V and 2 bases from J, the gap between germline ends came to 11 bases. CDR3 length: 16 residues. The CDR3 sequence is CASSLEGWTNTGELFF. CDR3 coding DNA: TGCGCCAGCAGCTTGGAAGGCTGGACTAACACCGGGGAGCTGTTTTTT.

J is TRBJ1-4 and V is TRBV19; tentatively, D is TRBD1 (6 bases). CDR1 and CDR2 (germline): LNHDA, SQIVND (reference sequence). The ends were cut back, 5 bases at V and 7 bases at J, with 17 bases in the middle. The CDR3 is 15 residues long. Here the CDR3 reads CASSPRGGGGEKLFF. In DNA, the CDR3 is TGTGCCAGTAGTCCGCGAGGGGGGGGCGGTGAAAAACTGTTTTTT.

In DNA, the CDR3 is TGTGCCAGCAGCTCCATCGACAGGGGGGATCAGCCCCAGCATTTT. Translated, it gives CASSSIDRGDQPQHF. This chain links TRBV5-6 with TRBJ1-5; the match to TRBD1 covers 9 bases. Germline CDR1 and CDR2: SGHDT and YYEEEE. The CDR3 length is 15 residues. Losses at the gene ends were 3 bases for V and 5 bases for J; bases not matched to a gene: 6.

V is TRBV4-2 and J is TRBJ1-4, with D tentatively TRBD1 (5 bases). The CDR3 is 17 residues long. Germline V gene data show CDR1 as LGHNA and CDR2 as YNFKEQ. Trimming cost V 0 bases and J 6 bases, with 17 bases left between them. CDR3 DNA sequence: TGTGCCAGCAGCCAAGAGAATTCGGGGGAGTTAGATGAAAAACTGTTTTTT. It is translated as CASSQENSGELDEKLFF.

The V call is TRBV6-6, the J call TRBJ1-2; D perhaps matches TRBD1 (5 bases). From germline, CDR1 is MNHNY and CDR2 SVGAGI (reference sequence). Trimming took off 2 bases at V and 4 bases at J, with 14 bases between the two ends. The CDR3 loop spans 15 amino acids. The DNA for the CDR3 is TGTGCCAGCAGTTACCGGAGGGACGGATCCTATGGCTACACCTTC. Translated, it gives CASSYRRDGSYGYTF.

This chain joins TRBV11-2 and TRBJ2-7, with 7 bases matching TRBD1. Germline V gene lookup returns CDR1 SGHAT and CDR2 FQNNGV. The J segment lost 5 bases and the V segment lost 5 bases, leaving 9 bases of the junction unmatched. The CDR3 is 14 residues long. CDR3 sequence: CASSKRQGTHEQYF. As DNA, the CDR3 is TGTGCCAGCAGCAAAAGACAGGGCACCCACGAGCAGTACTTC.

The rearrangement joins TRBV5-4 to TRBJ1-1; a weak D match, TRBD1 (5 bases). V lost 0 bases and J lost 8, with 14 bases in between. Germline V gene sequence: CDR1 SGHNT, CDR2 YYREEE (reference sequence). The CDR3 is 14 amino acids. CDR3 sequence: CASSLDRTSKEAFF. CDR3 nucleotide sequence: TGTGCCAGCAGCTTGGACAGGACATCCAAGGAAGCTTTCTTT.

V usage is TRBV12-5 and J usage is TRBJ1-3; D gene ambiguous. The CDR3 covers 13 residues. Germline V gene data show CDR1 as LGHNT and CDR2 as FRNRAP. V was pared by 0 bases and J by 4 bases, with 4 bases between. In nucleotides, the CDR3 is TGTGCTAGTGGTTTGGTCCCAGGAAACACCATATATTTT. This sequence encodes CASGLVPGNTIYF.

This rearrangement joins TRBV27 to TRBJ2-2; tentative D call: TRBD2 (6 bases). This CDR3 region has 15 residues. Trimming stripped 4 bases from V and 6 bases from J, with 15 bases between. Germline V gives CDR1 MNHEY, CDR2 SMNVEV (reference sequence). In nucleotides, the CDR3 is TGTGCCAGCAGTTCCGCCGGGAGTAACCCCGGGGAGCTGTTTTTT. It codes for CASSSAGSNPGELFF.

V gene TRBV6-1 combines with J gene TRBJ2-7, with D possibly TRBD2 on 5 matching bases. CDR1 and CDR2 from the germline V gene are MNHNS and SASEGT. The CDR3 loop spans 13 amino acids. Trimming stripped 7 bases from V and 3 bases from J, with 13 bases between. CDR3 DNA sequence: TGTGCCAGCATAACCGGAGGAGTCTACGAGCAGTACTTC. It specifies CASITGGVYEQYF.

CDR3 DNA sequence: TGTGCCAGCTCCACTCGGGGAGCCGGGGATACGCAGTATTTT. The encoded protein is CASSTRGAGDTQYF. J is TRBJ2-3 and V is TRBV18, with D tentatively TRBD2 (5 bases). The CDR3 covers 14 residues. Trimming took off 6 bases at V and 6 bases at J, with 16 bases between the two ends. Germline V CDR1 and CDR2: KGHSH, LQKENI.

The chain has TRBV6-6 and TRBJ1-4, with TRBD1 matching over 9 bases. CDR1 MNHNY and CDR2 SVGAGI come from the germline V gene (reference sequence). This CDR3 contains 14 residues. Trimming removed 4 bases from V and 6 bases from J; junction bases left unmatched: 3. This CDR3 reads CASSFTGGHEKLFF. Here the CDR3 DNA reads TGTGCCAGCAGTTTTACAGGGGGCCATGAAAAACTGTTTTTT.

J is TRBJ2-5 and V is TRBV5-6; D is unresolved. Germline CDR1 and CDR2: SGHDT and YYEEEE. V shed 2 bases and J shed 3 bases, with 11 bases lying between them. The CDR3 totals 14 residues. The DNA for the CDR3 is TGTGCCAGCAGCTTATCGTCGCGGAAAGAGACCCAGTACTTC. Translating it yields CASSLSSRKETQYF.

The V gene is TRBV7-8, the J gene TRBJ2-1, with 9 bases aligning to TRBD2. The CDR3 runs 16 residues. Germline loops: CDR1 SGHVS, CDR2 FQNEAQ. V lost 4 bases, J lost 7 bases, and 11 bases stayed unmatched. The CDR3 reads CASSSGLARIKNEQFF. The CDR3 DNA follows: TGTGCCAGCAGCTCCGGACTAGCGAGAATCAAAAATGAGCAGTTCTTC.

This clone was counted between two and nine times. This chain links TRBV7-9 with TRBJ1-5; 8 nucleotides match TRBD1. There are 16 residues in the CDR3. J gave up 5 bases and V 1 base, and 7 bases lay outside the gene matches. Per the germline V gene, CDR1 is SEHNR and CDR2 is FQNEAQ (reference sequence). The CDR3 reads CASSLGQGKGHQPQHF. CDR3 in DNA: TGTGCCAGCAGCTTAGGACAGGGGAAAGGCCATCAGCCCCAGCATTTT.

In its sample, this clone was seen once. The gene calls are TRBV6-5 and TRBJ2-3; 10 bases fit TRBD2. Trimming removed 2 bases from V and 11 bases from J; junction bases left unmatched: 4. CDR1 and CDR2 (germline): MNHEY, SVGAGI. The CDR3 extends over 13 amino acids. The CDR3 spells CASSYKRGGEQYF. The CDR3 DNA reads TGTGCCAGCAGTTACAAGCGGGGGGGCGAGCAGTATTTT.

CDR3 region: CASSPGGRAQETQYF. The CDR3 coding sequence is TGTGCCAGCAGTCCGGGGGGACGCGCCCAAGAGACCCAGTACTTC. This chain uses TRBV27 with TRBJ2-5; 7 bases agree with TRBD2. Trimming took 5 bases from V and 1 from J; bases not matched to a gene: 7. This CDR3 is built from 15 residues. Germline values: CDR1 MNHEY, CDR2 SMNVEV (reference sequence).